This entry describes one T cell receptor beta chain. Its specificity is not known. Preparation of the TCRbeta library used unique molecular identifiers. TCRdb processed the PCR reads anew with MiXCR; each CDR3 protein has one entry. Among almost 600,000 distinct CDR3 sequences listed, 25% to 30% were seen once. This sample is drawn from a study of T-cell reconstitution after alpha-beta-depleted transplantation in children. Overall study results and limits: In patients about two months after transplant, alpha-beta T cells reportedly arose from several hundred expanded graft clones.

The CDR3 sequence is 15 residues long. V lost 3 bases and J lost 3; bases outside the gene matches: 4. Germline-derived CDR1 and CDR2 are KGHDR and SFDVKD. The sequence was obtained from a boy in the first two years of life with Wiskott-Aldrich syndrome, due to receive a stem cell transplant. Sequenced here: PBMCs, sampled before TCRalphabeta/CD19-depleted stem cell transplant. This chain links TRBV24-1 with TRBJ2-1; 7 nucleotides align to TRBD2. CDR3 DNA: TGTGCCACCAGTGATGGACTAGTCGGCTACAATGAGCAGTTCTTC. Translation: CATSDGLVGYNEQFF.